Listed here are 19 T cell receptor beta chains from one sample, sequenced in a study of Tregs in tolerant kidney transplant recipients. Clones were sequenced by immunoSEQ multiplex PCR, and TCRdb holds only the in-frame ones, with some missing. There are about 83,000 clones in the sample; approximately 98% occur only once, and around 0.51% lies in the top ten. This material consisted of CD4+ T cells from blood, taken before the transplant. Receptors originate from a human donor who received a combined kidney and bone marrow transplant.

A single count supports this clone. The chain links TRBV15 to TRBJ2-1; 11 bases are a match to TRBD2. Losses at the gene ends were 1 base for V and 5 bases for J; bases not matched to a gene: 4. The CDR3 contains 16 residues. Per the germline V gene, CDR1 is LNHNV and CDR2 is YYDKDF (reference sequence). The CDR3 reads CATSRGLLAGDNEQFF. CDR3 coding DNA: TGTGCCACCAGCAGAGGCTTACTAGCGGGAGACAATGAGCAGTTCTTC.

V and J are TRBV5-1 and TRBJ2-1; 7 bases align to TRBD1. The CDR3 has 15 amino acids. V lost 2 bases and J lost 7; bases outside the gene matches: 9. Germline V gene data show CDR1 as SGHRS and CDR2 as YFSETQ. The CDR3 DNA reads TGCGCCAGCAGCTTAGACAGGGTAGGGTTAAATGAGCAGTTCTTC. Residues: CASSLDRVGLNEQFF. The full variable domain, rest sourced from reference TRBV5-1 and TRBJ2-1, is KAGVTQTPRYLIKTRGQQVTLSCSPISGHRSVSWYQQTPGQGLQFLFEYFSETQRNKGNFPGRFSGRQFSNSRSEMNVSTLELGDSALYLCASSLDRVGLNEQFFGPGTRLTVL.

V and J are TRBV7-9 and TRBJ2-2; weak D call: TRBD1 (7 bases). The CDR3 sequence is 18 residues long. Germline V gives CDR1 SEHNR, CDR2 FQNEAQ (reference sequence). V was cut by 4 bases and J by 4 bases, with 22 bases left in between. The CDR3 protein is CASSSPLAGGPPTGELFF. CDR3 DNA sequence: TGTGCCAGCAGCTCCCCCCTAGCAGGGGGGCCGCCCACCGGGGAGCTGTTTTTT.

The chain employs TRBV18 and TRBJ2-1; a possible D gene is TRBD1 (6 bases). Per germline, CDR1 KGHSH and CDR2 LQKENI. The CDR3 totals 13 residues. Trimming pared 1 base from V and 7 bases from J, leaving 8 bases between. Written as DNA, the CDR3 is TGTGCCAGCTCACCACGGCAGGGGAATGAGCAGTTCTTC. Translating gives CASSPRQGNEQFF.

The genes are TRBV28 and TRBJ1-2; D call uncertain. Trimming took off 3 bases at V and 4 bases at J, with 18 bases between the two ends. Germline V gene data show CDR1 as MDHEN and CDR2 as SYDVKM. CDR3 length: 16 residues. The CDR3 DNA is TGTGCCAGCAGTTTCGCGGGAGATGGGCGTGGCTATGGCTACACCTTC. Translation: CASSFAGDGRGYGYTF.

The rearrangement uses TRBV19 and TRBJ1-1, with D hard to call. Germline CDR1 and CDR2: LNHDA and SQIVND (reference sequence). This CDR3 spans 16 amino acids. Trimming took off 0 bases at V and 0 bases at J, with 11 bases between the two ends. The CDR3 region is CASSIEGRQMNTEAFF. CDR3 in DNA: TGTGCCAGTAGTATAGAGGGCAGACAAATGAACACTGAAGCTTTCTTT. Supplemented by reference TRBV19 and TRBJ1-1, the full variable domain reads DGGITQSPKYLFRKEGQNVTLSCEQNLNHDAMYWYRQDPGQGLRLIYYSQIVNDFQKGDIAEGYSVSREKKESFPLTVTSAQKNPTAFYLCASSIEGRQMNTEAFFGQGTRLTVV.

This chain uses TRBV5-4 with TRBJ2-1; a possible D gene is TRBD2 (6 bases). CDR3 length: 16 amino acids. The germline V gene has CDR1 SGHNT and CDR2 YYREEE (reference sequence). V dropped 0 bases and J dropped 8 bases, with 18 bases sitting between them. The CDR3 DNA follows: TGTGCCAGCAGCTTGGGAGCGGACTACTCGAGGGATGAGCAGTTCTTC. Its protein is CASSLGADYSRDEQFF.

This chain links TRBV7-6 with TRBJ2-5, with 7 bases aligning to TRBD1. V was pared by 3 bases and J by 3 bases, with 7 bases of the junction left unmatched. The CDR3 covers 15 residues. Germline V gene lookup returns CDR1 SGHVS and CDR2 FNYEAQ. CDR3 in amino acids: CASSFPGQREETQYF. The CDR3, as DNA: TGTGCCAGCAGCTTCCCGGGACAGCGAGAAGAGACCCAGTACTTC.

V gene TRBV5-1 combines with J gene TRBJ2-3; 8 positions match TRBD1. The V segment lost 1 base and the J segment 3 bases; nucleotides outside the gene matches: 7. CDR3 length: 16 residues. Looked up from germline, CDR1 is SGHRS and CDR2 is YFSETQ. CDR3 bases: TGCGCCAGCAGCTTGCTGGGGCAGGGGGCAACAGATACGCAGTATTTT. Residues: CASSLLGQGATDTQYF.

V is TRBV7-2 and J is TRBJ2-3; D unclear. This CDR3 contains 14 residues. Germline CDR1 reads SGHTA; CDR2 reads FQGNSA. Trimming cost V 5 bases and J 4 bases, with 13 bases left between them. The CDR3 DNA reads TGTGCCAGCAGCATGACCAGCGCGGCAGATACGCAGTATTTT. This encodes CASSMTSAADTQYF.

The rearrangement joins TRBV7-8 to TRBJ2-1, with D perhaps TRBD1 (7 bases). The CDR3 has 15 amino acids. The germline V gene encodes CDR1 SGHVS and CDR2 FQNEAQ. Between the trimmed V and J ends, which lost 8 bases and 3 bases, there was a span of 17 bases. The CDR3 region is CASRGKGTDYNEQFF. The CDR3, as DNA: TGTGCCAGCCGGGGGAAGGGGACAGACTACAATGAGCAGTTCTTC.

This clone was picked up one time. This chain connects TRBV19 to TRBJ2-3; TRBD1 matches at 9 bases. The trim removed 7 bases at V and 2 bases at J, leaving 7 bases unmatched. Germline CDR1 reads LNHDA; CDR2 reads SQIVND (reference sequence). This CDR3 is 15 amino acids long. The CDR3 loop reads CASIPGQGYTDTQYF. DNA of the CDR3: TGTGCCAGTATTCCTGGACAGGGGTACACAGATACGCAGTATTTT. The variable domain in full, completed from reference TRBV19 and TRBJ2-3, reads DGGITQSPKYLFRKEGQNVTLSCEQNLNHDAMYWYRQDPGQGLRLIYYSQIVNDFQKGDIAEGYSVSREKKESFPLTVTSAQKNPTAFYLCASIPGQGYTDTQYFGPGTRLTVL.

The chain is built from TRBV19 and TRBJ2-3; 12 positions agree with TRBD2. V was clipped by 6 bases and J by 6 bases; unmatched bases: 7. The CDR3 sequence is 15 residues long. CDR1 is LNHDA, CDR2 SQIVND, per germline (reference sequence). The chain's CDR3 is CASRKGLAGGDTQYF. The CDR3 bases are TGTGCCAGTAGAAAGGGACTAGCGGGTGGGGATACGCAGTATTTT.

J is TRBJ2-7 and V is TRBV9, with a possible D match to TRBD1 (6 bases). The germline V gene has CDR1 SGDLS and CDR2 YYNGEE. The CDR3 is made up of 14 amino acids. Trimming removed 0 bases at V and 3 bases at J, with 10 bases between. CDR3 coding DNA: TGTGCCAGCAGCGTAGATCAAGGGGGCTACGAGCAGTACTTC. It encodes CASSVDQGGYEQYF. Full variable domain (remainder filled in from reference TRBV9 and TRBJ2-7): DSGVTQTPKHLITATGQRVTLRCSPRSGDLSVYWYQQSLDQGLQFLIQYYNGEERAKGNILERFSAQQFPDLHSELNLSSLELGDSALYFCASSVDQGGYEQYFGPGTRLTVT.

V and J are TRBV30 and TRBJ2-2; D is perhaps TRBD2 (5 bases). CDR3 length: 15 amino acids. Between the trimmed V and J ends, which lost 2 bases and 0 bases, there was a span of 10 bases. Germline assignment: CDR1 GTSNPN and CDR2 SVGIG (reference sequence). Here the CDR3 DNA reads TGTGCCTGGAGTTGGAGACTACCGAACACCGGGGAGCTGTTTTTT. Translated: CAWSWRLPNTGELFF.

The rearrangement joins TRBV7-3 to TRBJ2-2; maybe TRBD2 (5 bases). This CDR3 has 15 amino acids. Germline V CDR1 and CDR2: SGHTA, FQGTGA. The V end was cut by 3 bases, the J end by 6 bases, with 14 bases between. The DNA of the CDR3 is TGTGCCAGCAGCTTTTCCCGACGGGATTCCGGGGAGCTGTTTTTT. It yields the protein CASSFSRRDSGELFF.

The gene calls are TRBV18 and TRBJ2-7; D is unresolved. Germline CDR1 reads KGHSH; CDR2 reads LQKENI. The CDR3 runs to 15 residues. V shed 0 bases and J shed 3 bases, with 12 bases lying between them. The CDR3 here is CASSPPMGQDYEQYF. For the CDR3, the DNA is TGTGCCAGCTCACCACCGATGGGCCAGGACTACGAGCAGTACTTC.

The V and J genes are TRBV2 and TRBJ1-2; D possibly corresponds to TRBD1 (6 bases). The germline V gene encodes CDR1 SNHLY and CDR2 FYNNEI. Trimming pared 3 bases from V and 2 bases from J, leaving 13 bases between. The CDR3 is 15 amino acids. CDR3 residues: CASSEGGAGNYGYTF. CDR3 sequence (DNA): TGTGCCAGCAGTGAGGGGGGGGCAGGGAACTATGGCTACACCTTC.

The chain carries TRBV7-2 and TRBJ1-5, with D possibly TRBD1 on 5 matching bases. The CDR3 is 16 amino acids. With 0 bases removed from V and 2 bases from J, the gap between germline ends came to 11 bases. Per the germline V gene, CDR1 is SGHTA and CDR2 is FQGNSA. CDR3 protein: CASSLARQQGNQPQHF. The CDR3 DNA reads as TGTGCCAGCAGCTTAGCGCGTCAACAGGGCAATCAGCCCCAGCATTTT.